Detailed here is one T cell receptor (beta chain). Antigen: not known. The entry originates in a study of cytomegalovirus exposure and HLA in healthy donors. Study observations and caveats: Across all donors, roughly uniform sequencing depth was an assumption of the presence/absence analyses.

Vbeta (60) and Jbeta (13) primers were used in the PCR. The assay was immunoSEQ multiplex PCR, and TCRdb's table has in-frame clones only and misses some. The table includes 150,000 to 200,000 clones, roughly 80% detected once. Germline CDR1 reads SGDLS; CDR2 reads YYNGEE. The CDR3 runs to 14 residues. Trimming left V 4 bases short and J 7 bases short, with 15 bases between. This TCR came from a man aged 18-30 years in good health and CMV-seropositive. This chain links TRBV9 with TRBJ2-1; D not resolved. Sequencing was carried out using PBMCs. The CDR3 DNA follows: TGTGCCAGCAGCAGAGAGGCTAGTGTAAATGAGCAGTTCTTC. Its translation: CASSREASVNEQFF.